What follows are 18 T cell receptor beta chains derived from one specimen sequenced in a study of blood T cells in healthy people across ages. The authors ran a second PCR of about 7 to 11 cycles using a sample-barcoded 5' primer and a J-beta primer mix. TCRdb used MiXCR to reprocess the 5' RACE reads, holding one entry per CDR3 protein. The repertoire holds 1.5 million to 2 million distinct CDR3 sequences, with 49% as singletons. The sequenced material came from blood. The source of these receptors is a woman aged 40 to 55 in good health.

This clonotype was seen more than once but under ten times. The chain links TRBV9 to TRBJ2-1; no clear D. Germline V gene lookup returns CDR1 SGDLS and CDR2 YYNGEE. The CDR3 runs to 16 residues. V lost 3 bases, J lost 0 bases, and 13 bases lay in between. The CDR3 sequence: CASSGLNKPSYNEQFF. CDR3 coding DNA: TGTGCCAGCAGCGGCCTAAATAAACCCTCCTACAATGAGCAGTTCTTC. The full variable domain, completed using reference TRBV9 and TRBJ2-1, is DSGVTQTPKHLITATGQRVTLRCSPRSGDLSVYWYQQSLDQGLQFLIQYYNGEERAKGNILERFSAQQFPDLHSELNLSSLELGDSALYFCASSGLNKPSYNEQFFGPGTRLTVL.

This clonotype was observed a handful of times. The chain uses TRBV20-1 and TRBJ1-5; 11 bases align to TRBD1. This CDR3 has 13 residues. V dropped 2 bases and J dropped 13; count of bases not matched to a gene: 7. Germline CDR1 and CDR2: DFQATT and SNEGSKA (reference sequence). The CDR3 DNA reads as TGCAGTGCTAGACCCATAGGGACAGGGGGACAGCATTTT. This sequence encodes CSARPIGTGGQHF.

V is TRBV20-1 and J is TRBJ2-6; tentatively, D is TRBD2 (5 bases). In germline, CDR1 is DFQATT, CDR2 SNEGSKA (reference sequence). V dropped 3 bases and J dropped 0 bases, with 15 bases sitting between them. This CDR3 is 17 amino acids long. CDR3 DNA sequence: TGCAGTGCTAGGTGGAGGCACGCAAGCTCTGGGGCCAACGTCCTGACTTTC. It is translated as CSARWRHASSGANVLTF.

The rearrangement joins TRBV6-5 to TRBJ1-5; D not resolved. This CDR3 comprises 14 residues. V was clipped by 2 bases and J by 6 bases, with 11 bases between them. Per the germline V gene, CDR1 is MNHEY and CDR2 is SVGAGI. As DNA, the CDR3 is TGTGCCAGCAGTTACAAGGCCCGGGGTCAGCCCCAGCATTTT. This translates into CASSYKARGQPQHF.

This rearrangement joins TRBV5-1 to TRBJ2-5; 8 bases fit TRBD1. The CDR3 length is 15 residues. Germline V gene sequence: CDR1 SGHRS, CDR2 YFSETQ. V dropped 5 bases and J dropped 3; count of bases not matched to a gene: 9. CDR3 DNA: TGCGCCAGCAGTCGTGTCGGGGGACAGGAAGAGACCCAGTACTTC. This codes for CASSRVGGQEETQYF.

The chain employs TRBV4-3 and TRBJ2-3; no firm D call. CDR3 length: 18 amino acids. Germline V gene sequence: CDR1 LGHNA, CDR2 YSLEER. V lost 0 bases to trimming and J lost 5 bases, with 21 bases between them. This CDR3 reads CASSQEYRAHTVGDTQYF. The CDR3 nucleotides are TGCGCCAGCAGCCAAGAATACCGAGCTCACACGGTGGGAGATACGCAGTATTTT.

J is TRBJ2-1 and V is TRBV5-6; 9 nucleotides align to TRBD2. The V segment lost 1 base and the J segment 1 base; nucleotides outside the gene matches: 6. Looked up from germline, CDR1 is SGHDT and CDR2 is YYEEEE. The CDR3 spans 17 residues. In nucleotides, the CDR3 is TGTGCCAGCAGCTTGTTGGTACTAGCGGGTTCCTACAATGAGCAGTTCTTC. Protein sequence: CASSLLVLAGSYNEQFF.

This rearrangement joins TRBV12-3 or TRBV12-4 to TRBJ2-5; 10 bases line up with TRBD2. V dropped 11 bases and J dropped 5; count of bases not matched to a gene: 17. The CDR3 totals 16 residues. Here the CDR3 reads CACTGLAGELAETQYF. CDR3 DNA: TGTGCCTGCACCGGGCTAGCGGGGGAACTCGCGGAGACCCAGTACTTC.

This chain links TRBV3-1 with TRBJ2-1; D gene unclear. V lost 0 bases, J lost 8 bases, and 8 bases lay in between. The CDR3 length is 13 residues. The germline CDR1 and CDR2 sequences are LGHDT and YNNKEL (reference sequence). The CDR3, as DNA: TGTGCCAGCAGCCAAGATGAGGTCTATGAGCAGTTCTTC. Its translation is CASSQDEVYEQFF.

The V call is TRBV5-5, the J call TRBJ2-4; 7 bases map to TRBD1. With 7 bases clipped from V and 3 bases from J, the junction kept 7 bases outside the gene matches. Germline values: CDR1 SGHKS, CDR2 YYEKEE (reference sequence). There are 14 residues in the CDR3. The CDR3 DNA sequence: TGTGCCAGCCGCGATTGGGACAGCAAAAACATTCAGTACTTC. Translating it yields CASRDWDSKNIQYF.

The rearrangement uses TRBV7-2 and TRBJ1-6; maybe TRBD1 (6 bases). V lost 5 bases and J 7 bases, leaving 18 bases between the germline ends. The germline V gene has CDR1 SGHTA and CDR2 FQGNSA. The CDR3 totals 16 residues. The CDR3 spells CASSNRAGAMNSPLHF. The CDR3 DNA reads as TGTGCCAGCAGCAATCGGGCGGGGGCTATGAATTCACCCCTCCACTTT.

There are a few counts of this clonotype. The CDR3, as DNA: TGTGCCAGCAGCACCACCGGGACAGGGGTCCAGCATTTT. Its protein is CASSTTGTGVQHF. This chain links TRBV7-2 with TRBJ1-5; 10 bases align to TRBD1. The V gene's germline CDR1 is SGHTA and CDR2 FQGNSA. The CDR3 spans 13 residues. V trimming: 5 bases; J trimming: 12 bases; junction bases outside the gene matches: 7.

This sequence joins TRBV20-1 and TRBJ2-6; a possible D gene is TRBD1 (5 bases). Germline lookup yields CDR1 DFQATT and CDR2 SNEGSKA (reference sequence). The CDR3 runs 17 residues. Trimming took off 5 bases at V and 1 base at J, with 18 bases between the two ends. CDR3 nucleotide sequence: TGCAGTGCTGGGTTGACAGCCGCTGGGTCTGGGGCCAACGTCCTGACTTTC. Its protein product is CSAGLTAAGSGANVLTF.

The chain links TRBV6-5 to TRBJ2-3; D remains unclear. Deletions cut 2 bases from V and 8 bases from J, with 11 bases between. The CDR3 length is 13 residues. Germline CDR1 is MNHEY and CDR2 is SVGAGI. CDR3 in amino acids: CASSYERWGTQYF. In nucleotides, the CDR3 is TGTGCCAGCAGTTACGAGAGGTGGGGTACGCAGTATTTT.

The chain uses TRBV9 and TRBJ2-4; 7 nucleotides agree with TRBD2. The J call is uncertain, as TRBJ2-7 better fits the DNA end. The CDR3 loop spans 14 amino acids. The V gene's germline CDR1 is SGDLS and CDR2 YYNGEE. The CDR3: CASSGRGKMYEQYF. The CDR3 DNA follows: TGTGCCAGCAGCGGGCGGGGGAAGATGTACGAGCAGTACTTC.

Note on this clonotype: The junction shows a germline mismatch at one end, possibly a read error. The V gene is TRBV7-6, the J gene TRBJ2-3, with D possibly matching TRBD2 (6 bases). The V gene's germline CDR1 is SGHVS and CDR2 FNYEAQ. This CDR3 is built from 13 residues. The CDR3 reads CASSVAADNTQYF. Written as DNA, the CDR3 is TGTGCCAGCAGCGTAGCGGCTGACAATACGCAGTATTTT.

The rearrangement joins TRBV12-3 or TRBV12-4 to TRBJ2-3; tentative D call: TRBD2 (7 bases). The length of the CDR3 is 14 residues. Trimming cost V 6 bases and J 4 bases, with 14 bases left between them. DNA for the CDR3: TGTGCCAGCAGATGGGGGGGCGCCGCAGATACGCAGTATTTT. This gives the protein CASRWGGAADTQYF.

The CDR3 loop reads CASTPTGGIYGYTF. The CDR3 coding sequence is TGTGCCAGCACCCCGACAGGAGGAATCTATGGCTACACCTTC. The V call is TRBV6-5, the J call TRBJ1-2; TRBD1 might be the D (6 bases). The CDR3 runs to 14 residues. Germline CDR1 is MNHEY and CDR2 is SVGAGI. Trimming stripped 7 bases from V and 4 bases from J, with 16 bases between.